This T cell receptor (beta chain) was profiled in a study of blood T cell repertoires in COVID-19. In the original processing: By means of reference gene primer amplification, nucleated cell counts were estimated. Repertoires were generated with immunoSEQ multiplex PCR, while TCRdb's copy carries only in-frame clones and drops some. Clone size and V and J calls were adopted from that table, with D and trimming inferred from the DNA. Of several thousand clones listed, around 86% were seen once; the top ten hold 8% to 9.5%. Germline V gene lookup returns CDR1 SGHRS and CDR2 YFSETQ. Between the trimmed V and J ends, which lost 5 bases and 5 bases, there was a span of 14 bases. The length of the CDR3 is 13 residues.

The sequenced material came from peripheral blood. This chain joins TRBV5-1 and TRBJ2-7; possible D gene TRBD1, 6 bases. This sequence was found in a human donor in a cohort sampled during active COVID-19. CDR3 sequence reads: CASSSDSINEQYF. Here the CDR3 DNA reads TGCGCCAGCAGTTCGGACAGCATTAACGAGCAGTACTTC.